These 20 T cell receptor beta chains originate from one sample sequenced in a study of blood T cell repertoires in COVID-19. Produced via immunoSEQ multiplex PCR; TCRdb's table is partial and in-frame only. The table records around 260,000 clones, 70% to 85% of them present only once. The material sequenced was peripheral blood. These receptors were obtained from a human donor with COVID-19, enrolled during active disease. The donor label of this sample is uncertain.

This clone was found a few times. The V call is TRBV19, the J call TRBJ2-3; tentative D call: TRBD2 (6 bases). With 9 bases removed from V and 6 bases from J, the gap between germline ends came to 16 bases. The CDR3 totals 13 residues. Germline CDR1 LNHDA, CDR2 SQIVND (reference sequence). DNA of the CDR3: TGTGCCAGCCTGAAGGCCCGGGGGGATACGCAGTATTTT. Encoded protein: CASLKARGDTQYF.

V is TRBV19 and J is TRBJ2-1, with 14 bases identical to TRBD2. There are 15 residues in the CDR3. V lost 3 bases, J lost 8 bases, and 3 bases stayed unmatched. The germline gives CDR1 LNHDA, CDR2 SQIVND (reference sequence). The CDR3 spells CASSMGTSGRHEQFF. In nucleotides, the CDR3 is TGTGCCAGTAGTATGGGGACTAGCGGGAGACATGAGCAGTTCTTC.

The chain uses TRBV5-6 and TRBJ2-7; 8 bases match TRBD2. CDR1 and CDR2 (germline): SGHDT, YYEEEE. This CDR3 spans 15 amino acids. Losses at the gene ends were 4 bases for V and 2 bases for J; bases not matched to a gene: 8. The DNA of the CDR3 is TGTGCCAGCAGCCCCCTGGCGGGGGGAACCTACGAGCAGTACTTC. This codes for CASSPLAGGTYEQYF. Filled out from reference TRBV5-6 and TRBJ2-7, the complete variable domain reads DAGVTQSPTHLIKTRGQQVTLRCSPKSGHDTVSWYQQALGQGPQFIFQYYEEEERQRGNFPDRFSGHQFPNYSSELNVNALLLGDSALYLCASSPLAGGTYEQYFGPGTRLTVT.

The chain is built from TRBV5-1 and TRBJ2-5, with 9 bases identical to TRBD1. With 4 bases clipped from V and 2 bases from J, the junction kept 3 bases outside the gene matches. The CDR3 consists of 14 residues. Germline assignment: CDR1 SGHRS and CDR2 YFSETQ. For the CDR3, the DNA is TGCGCCAGCAGCCCGGGGACAGGGCAAGAGACCCAGTACTTC. Translated: CASSPGTGQETQYF. The entire variable domain, with the rest obtained from reference TRBV5-1 and TRBJ2-5, is as follows: KAGVTQTPRYLIKTRGQQVTLSCSPISGHRSVSWYQQTPGQGLQFLFEYFSETQRNKGNFPGRFSGRQFSNSRSEMNVSTLELGDSALYLCASSPGTGQETQYFGPGTRLLVL.

The chain joins TRBV7-9 to TRBJ2-7, with D perhaps matching TRBD1 (5 bases). V was cut by 6 bases and J by 0 bases, with 12 bases left in between. The CDR3 is 14 amino acids. Germline CDR1 is SEHNR and CDR2 is FQNEAQ (reference sequence). This CDR3 reads CASRSTESSYEQYF. CDR3 in DNA: TGTGCCAGCAGGTCGACAGAGAGCTCCTACGAGCAGTACTTC.

The chain uses TRBV19 and TRBJ1-1; possibly TRBD1 for D (6 bases). The CDR3 totals 13 residues. Deletions cut 2 bases from V and 10 bases from J, with 14 bases between. CDR1 is LNHDA, CDR2 SQIVND, per germline (reference sequence). Here the CDR3 reads CASSINPGGLAFF. DNA of the CDR3: TGTGCCAGTAGTATAAATCCGGGGGGCTTAGCTTTCTTT.

The chain employs TRBV19 and TRBJ2-7; 9 bases are a match to TRBD2. V was pared by 5 bases and J by 6 bases, with 5 bases of the junction left unmatched. Germline CDR1 reads LNHDA; CDR2 reads SQIVND (reference sequence). This CDR3 has 13 residues. The CDR3 DNA reads as TGTGCCAGTAGTTTCTCGACTAGCGGCGAGCAGTACTTC. This sequence encodes CASSFSTSGEQYF.

This clone was found a few times. The J gene is TRBJ1-4, the V gene TRBV28; D might be TRBD1 (6 bases). The CDR3 extends over 15 amino acids. Germline-derived CDR1 and CDR2 are MDHEN and SYDVKM. Trimming took off 6 bases at V and 7 bases at J, with 18 bases between the two ends. DNA of the CDR3: TGTGCCAGCAGATTCCTTGGGGGCGAAACTGAAAAACTGTTTTTT. It translates to CASRFLGGETEKLFF.

The chain combines TRBV5-6 with TRBJ1-6; perhaps TRBD1 as D (6 bases). Germline CDR1 SGHDT, CDR2 YYEEEE. Trimming stripped 4 bases from V and 9 bases from J, with 11 bases between. There are 13 residues in the CDR3. CDR3 sequence (DNA): TGTGCCAGCAGCACTGACAGGATTTCACCCCTCCACTTT. Residues: CASSTDRISPLHF.

The chain has TRBV5-5 and TRBJ2-5; tentatively, D is TRBD1 (5 bases). Trimming shortened V by 4 bases and J by 1 base, and 11 bases separated the two germline ends. From germline, CDR1 is SGHKS and CDR2 YYEKEE (reference sequence). This CDR3 is built from 14 residues. The CDR3 region is CASSRDRPQETQYF. The CDR3 DNA sequence: TGTGCCAGCAGCCGCGACAGACCCCAAGAGACCCAGTACTTC.

CDR3 nucleotide sequence: TGCGCCAGCAGCCATTCCAGGGTTTCGAGCACTGAAGCTTTCTTT. This gives the protein CASSHSRVSSTEAFF. This rearrangement joins TRBV4-1 to TRBJ1-1, with a weak D call TRBD1 (5 bases). This CDR3 is built from 15 residues. V was pared by 3 bases and J by 4 bases, with 15 bases between. Germline CDR1 MGHRA, CDR2 YSYEKL.

The gene calls are TRBV11-2 and TRBJ2-3, with TRBD2 as a possible D gene (5 bases). This CDR3 is built from 18 residues. V lost 6 bases to trimming and J lost 1 base, with 23 bases between them. The V gene's germline CDR1 is SGHAT and CDR2 FQNNGV. CDR3 bases: TGTGCCAGCAGACAACCATTCACGGGGTTTCGGGGCACAGATACGCAGTATTTT. Translation: CASRQPFTGFRGTDTQYF.

The V call is TRBV27, the J call TRBJ1-1; D may be TRBD1 (5 bases). The V end was cut by 2 bases, the J end by 11 bases, with 18 bases between. CDR1 and CDR2 (germline): MNHEY, SMNVEV (reference sequence). This CDR3 comprises 14 residues. As DNA, the CDR3 is TGTGCCAGCAGTTTAGGTACGGGGGTTGGGAACGCTTTCTTT. This sequence encodes CASSLGTGVGNAFF.

The chain couples TRBV28 to TRBJ1-1; 7 bases map to TRBD1. The CDR3 has 13 residues. The V segment lost 6 bases and the J segment 7 bases; nucleotides outside the gene matches: 8. Per germline, CDR1 MDHEN and CDR2 SYDVKM. The CDR3 nucleotides are TGTGCCAGCAGAGCCGGGACAGCCTTTGAAGCTTTCTTT. The encoded protein is CASRAGTAFEAFF.

The V call is TRBV28, the J call TRBJ1-3; D unresolved. The length of the CDR3 is 14 residues. Germline V gene sequence: CDR1 MDHEN, CDR2 SYDVKM. Trimming shortened V by 5 bases and J by 0 bases, and 8 bases separated the two germline ends. The CDR3 is CASSTRSSGNTIYF. The CDR3 coding sequence is TGTGCCAGCAGTACAAGAAGCTCTGGAAACACCATATATTTT.

A few counts support this clone. J is TRBJ2-7 and V is TRBV30; TRBD1 agrees at 11 bases. Germline trimming cut 4 bases from V and 5 bases from J; bases unmatched to any gene: 7. Germline assignment: CDR1 GTSNPN and CDR2 SVGIG (reference sequence). This CDR3 region has 14 residues. The CDR3 nucleotides are TGTGCCTGGACCCGGACAGGGGGCACGGACGAGCAGTACTTC. Translated, it gives CAWTRTGGTDEQYF.

The gene calls are TRBV6-5 and TRBJ1-1; D not certain. Trimming removed 2 bases from V and 1 base from J, with 8 bases in between. CDR1 is MNHEY, CDR2 SVGAGI, per germline. This CDR3 has 14 residues. The CDR3 nucleotides are TGTGCCAGCAGTTACGGAGGGCGGAACACTGAAGCTTTCTTT. Protein product: CASSYGGRNTEAFF.

V gene TRBV28 combines with J gene TRBJ1-2; D may be TRBD1 (5 bases). V shed 7 bases and J shed 5 bases, with 17 bases lying between them. Germline-derived CDR1 and CDR2 are MDHEN and SYDVKM. CDR3 length equals 14 residues. CDR3 in DNA: TGTGCCAGCACCAGACAGACACCCGGGTATGGCTACACCTTC. Amino acid sequence: CASTRQTPGYGYTF.

This chain links TRBV10-3 with TRBJ2-7, with a weak D call TRBD2 (5 bases). The CDR3 extends over 16 amino acids. The V gene's germline CDR1 is ENHRY and CDR2 SYGVKD. Trimming took off 3 bases at V and 0 bases at J, with 15 bases between the two ends. Here the CDR3 DNA reads TGTGCCATCAGTGAAGTTGCGGAGGTGGGCTCCTACGAGCAGTACTTC. As protein: CAISEVAEVGSYEQYF.

CDR3 region: CAGSATGYGYTF. The CDR3 nucleotides are TGTGCCGGATCAGCGACGGGCTATGGCTACACCTTC. The V call is TRBV30, the J call TRBJ1-2; no definite D call. The CDR3 is made up of 12 amino acids. V lost 8 bases and J lost 4, with 14 bases in between. The germline V gene encodes CDR1 GTSNPN and CDR2 SVGIG (reference sequence).